This TCR beta chain was observed in a study of PD-1 blockade in classical Hodgkin lymphoma. Brentuximab vedotin exposure varied, and every patient relapsed after autologous stem cell transplantation. CDR3 length equals 15 residues. Germline V gives CDR1 LGHNA, CDR2 YSLEER. V was pared by 0 bases and J by 4 bases, with 10 bases between. Sequencing was performed with immunoSEQ multiplex PCR; in TCRdb, only in-frame clones are kept and a portion is missing. The table records 100,000 or so clones, about 89% of them present only once. Sample: peripheral blood mononuclear cells (PBMCs), taken before the second cycle of nivolumab. The source is a human donor with classical Hodgkin lymphoma. V gene TRBV4-3 combines with J gene TRBJ2-1, with D possibly matching TRBD2 (6 bases). CDR3 residues: CASSQDIGGYNEQFF. In DNA, the CDR3 is TGCGCCAGCAGCCAAGATATCGGGGGTTACAATGAGCAGTTCTTC.